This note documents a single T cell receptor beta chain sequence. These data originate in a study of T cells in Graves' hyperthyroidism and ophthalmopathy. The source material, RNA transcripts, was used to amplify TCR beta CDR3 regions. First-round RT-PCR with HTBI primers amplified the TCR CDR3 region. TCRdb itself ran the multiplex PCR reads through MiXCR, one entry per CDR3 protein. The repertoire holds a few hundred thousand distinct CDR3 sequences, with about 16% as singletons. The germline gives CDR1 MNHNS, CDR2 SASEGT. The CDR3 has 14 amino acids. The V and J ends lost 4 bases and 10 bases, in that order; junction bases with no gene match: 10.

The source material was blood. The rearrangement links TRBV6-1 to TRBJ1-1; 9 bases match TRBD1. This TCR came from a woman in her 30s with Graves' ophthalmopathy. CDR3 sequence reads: CASSGDRVDLGAFF. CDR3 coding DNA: TGTGCCAGCAGTGGGGACAGGGTCGATCTGGGAGCTTTCTTT.